A single sample is the source of the 18 T cell receptor beta chains below, sequenced in a study of OX40 agonist ivuxolimab in advanced cancers. Measured with immunoSEQ multiplex PCR; TCRdb has only the in-frame clones, and not every one. Of roughly 34,000 clones in the sample, roughly 87% were seen once. The sequencing used CD4+ or CD8+ T cells sorted from blood, collected in a trial of the OX40 agonist ivuxolimab. These TCRs come from an adult with an advanced solid tumor such as melanoma, head and neck, liver or kidney cancer.

The CDR3 coding sequence is TGCGCCAGCAGCTTGGCCCAGGGGCGGACAGATACGCAGTATTTT. This codes for CASSLAQGRTDTQYF. The chain links TRBV5-1 to TRBJ2-3; D possibly corresponds to TRBD1 (6 bases). This CDR3 has 15 residues. Germline lookup yields CDR1 SGHRS and CDR2 YFSETQ. Trimming pared 0 bases from V and 3 bases from J, leaving 11 bases between. Full variable domain (remainder filled in from reference TRBV5-1 and TRBJ2-3): KAGVTQTPRYLIKTRGQQVTLSCSPISGHRSVSWYQQTPGQGLQFLFEYFSETQRNKGNFPGRFSGRQFSNSRSEMNVSTLELGDSALYLCASSLAQGRTDTQYFGPGTRLTVL.

The chain recombines TRBV27 with TRBJ1-4; D may be TRBD1 (6 bases). Per the germline V gene, CDR1 is MNHEY and CDR2 is SMNVEV (reference sequence). The length of the CDR3 is 14 residues. V was clipped by 6 bases and J by 1 base, with 9 bases between them. The CDR3 here is CASSKQGTNEKLFF. The CDR3 DNA is TGTGCCAGCAGCAAACAGGGAACTAATGAAAAACTGTTTTTT.

V and J are TRBV11-2 and TRBJ2-7; D not resolved. CDR1 is SGHAT, CDR2 FQNNGV, per germline. V was trimmed by 2 bases and J by 2 bases, leaving 7 bases between them. There are 13 residues in the CDR3. In DNA, the CDR3 is TGTGCCAGCAGCTTACCCGGGCCCTACGAGCAGTACTTC. Translating it yields CASSLPGPYEQYF.

The CDR3 region has the DNA TGTGCCAGCAGTTTTGGGCCAGCCCAGGCATCTGGGGCCAACGTCCTGACTTTC. Protein product: CASSFGPAQASGANVLTF. The chain recombines TRBV27 with TRBJ2-6; D remains unclear. The CDR3 is 18 amino acids. Per germline, CDR1 MNHEY and CDR2 SMNVEV (reference sequence). V was pared by 3 bases and J by 1 base, with 16 bases between.

The chain has TRBV30 and TRBJ1-6; 7 nucleotides align to TRBD1. Germline V gene sequence: CDR1 GTSNPN, CDR2 SVGIG (reference sequence). J lost 7 bases, V lost 5 bases, and 2 bases had no gene match. CDR3 length equals 12 residues. The CDR3 nucleotides read TGTGCCTGGGGGACAGCCAATTCACCCCTCCACTTT. This encodes CAWGTANSPLHF.

For this clone: A read error may produce the germline difference seen at one junction end. J is TRBJ2-7 and V is TRBV5-1, with 9 bases lining up with TRBD1. The germline gives CDR1 SGHRS, CDR2 YFSETQ. This CDR3 has 17 residues. CDR3 bases: TGCGCCAGCAGCTTGGGGGGACAGGGCATAGAAGCGGGGACTATCGACTTC. Translated: CASSLGGQGIEAGTIDF.

This clone was recorded only once. This chain links TRBV2 with TRBJ2-1; D is unresolved. V lost 7 bases, J lost 5 bases, and 15 bases lay in between. Germline CDR1 reads SNHLY; CDR2 reads FYNNEI. The CDR3 totals 14 residues. CDR3 nucleotide sequence: TGTGCCAGCACCTCGCGAAGGGCGGACAATGAGCAGTTCTTC. This translates into CASTSRRADNEQFF.

The rearrangement joins TRBV9 to TRBJ2-1, with a tentative D call TRBD2 (6 bases). The CDR3 runs 15 residues. The germline V gene encodes CDR1 SGDLS and CDR2 YYNGEE. Trimming shortened V by 0 bases and J by 1 base, and 8 bases separated the two germline ends. CDR3 bases: TGTGCCAGCAGCGTAGGCGCGGGGTCCTACAATGAGCAGTTCTTC. It yields the protein CASSVGAGSYNEQFF.

CDR3 loop: CASNRGSEAFF. The DNA of the CDR3 is TGTGCCAGTAACAGGGGTTCTGAAGCTTTCTTT. The chain combines TRBV19 with TRBJ1-1; 7 positions match TRBD1. V shed 7 bases and J 6 bases; nucleotides not matched to a gene: 2. CDR1 LNHDA and CDR2 SQIVND come from the germline V gene (reference sequence). This CDR3 region has 11 residues.

The chain combines TRBV10-3 with TRBJ2-1, with D possibly TRBD1 on 7 matching bases. There are 15 residues in the CDR3. The germline V gene has CDR1 ENHRY and CDR2 SYGVKD. The V end lost 10 bases, the J end lost 0 bases, and 16 bases lay between the germline ends. The CDR3 nucleotides read TGTGCCACCGGCAGGGGGGCCGCCTCCTACAATGAGCAGTTCTTC. This codes for CATGRGAASYNEQFF.

This chain joins TRBV4-3 and TRBJ1-1, with D possibly being TRBD1 (6 bases). This CDR3 contains 15 residues. Germline CDR1 reads LGHNA; CDR2 reads YSLEER. V was trimmed by 0 bases and J by 3 bases, leaving 11 bases between them. This CDR3 is CASSQDLRGHTEAFF. DNA for the CDR3: TGCGCCAGCAGCCAAGATCTACGGGGGCACACTGAAGCTTTCTTT.

The chain employs TRBV15 and TRBJ2-1; unclear D gene. CDR3 length equals 13 residues. CDR1 is LNHNV and CDR2 is YYDKDF in the germline V gene (reference sequence). Deletions cut 0 bases from V and 9 bases from J, with 9 bases between. CDR3 nucleotide sequence: TGTGCCACCAGCAGAGATCTCGACGGTGAGCAGTTCTTC. As protein: CATSRDLDGEQFF.

The V and J genes are TRBV20-1 and TRBJ2-5; D remains unclear. This CDR3 comprises 10 residues. V gave up 6 bases and J gave up 5 bases, with 7 bases separating them. Germline CDR1 reads DFQATT; CDR2 reads SNEGSKA (reference sequence). CDR3 nucleotides: TGCAGTGCCCCCCCGGAGACCCAGTACTTC. Amino acids: CSAPPETQYF.

The rearrangement uses TRBV27 and TRBJ2-1; TRBD2 matches at 9 bases. The CDR3 has 16 amino acids. The trim removed 6 bases at V and 0 bases at J, leaving 6 bases unmatched. Per the germline V gene, CDR1 is MNHEY and CDR2 is SMNVEV (reference sequence). The CDR3 DNA reads TGTGCCAGCAGACAGACTAGCGGAAGCTCCTACAATGAGCAGTTCTTC. It yields the protein CASRQTSGSSYNEQFF.

V gene TRBV29-1 combines with J gene TRBJ2-7; a weak D match, TRBD1 (6 bases). CDR1 is SQVTM, CDR2 ANQGSEA, per germline. V was shortened by 1 base and J by 0 bases, with 22 bases between the two germline ends. There are 18 residues in the CDR3. In nucleotides, the CDR3 is TGCAGCGTTGAAGCCCCCCAGGGGCCCCTTCTGGGCTCCTACGAGCAGTACTTC. Amino acid sequence: CSVEAPQGPLLGSYEQYF.

The chain links TRBV27 to TRBJ1-2; D is ambiguous. Trimming took off 8 bases at V and 4 bases at J, with 11 bases between the two ends. There are 12 residues in the CDR3. Per germline, CDR1 MNHEY and CDR2 SMNVEV (reference sequence). The CDR3 region is CASRPQGYGYTF. Written as DNA, the CDR3 is TGTGCCAGCCGCCCCCAAGGCTATGGCTACACCTTC.

The CDR3 is CASSIQLIGVPYF. CDR3 nucleotides: TGTGCCAGCAGTATCCAACTGATCGGGGTGCCGTACTTC. The chain combines TRBV5-6 with TRBJ2-7; tentative D call: TRBD2 (5 bases). V shed 5 bases and J shed 12 bases, with 21 bases lying between them. The CDR3 extends over 13 amino acids. Germline lookup yields CDR1 SGHDT and CDR2 YYEEEE.

The chain is built from TRBV5-6 and TRBJ2-7, with 8 positions matching TRBD1. V gave up 2 bases and J gave up 3 bases; unmatched junction bases: 4. The CDR3 is 14 residues long. Per the germline V gene, CDR1 is SGHDT and CDR2 is YYEEEE. The CDR3 DNA reads TGTGCCAGCAGCTTAGGGACAGGACACTACGAGCAGTACTTC. Residues: CASSLGTGHYEQYF.